A selection of T cell receptor beta chains follows, all from one sample in a study of T cell responses to AZD1222 COVID-19 vaccine. Repertoires were generated with immunoSEQ multiplex PCR, while TCRdb's copy carries only in-frame clones and drops some. There are around 200,000 clones in the sample; 85% to 90% occur only once, and more than 0.4% lies in the top ten. The sequenced sample was peripheral blood, obtained on day 0 of AZD1222 vaccination. The origin of the receptors is an adult in good health. Both conserved end residues are part of each CDR3. A D gene is named only where the DNA matches it firmly. Size values are once, few and many counts, or a class for expanded clones, and some rows have none.

D	J	size	length	V	DNA	CDR3
.	TRBJ1-6	.	16	TRBV27	TGTGCCAGCACCACTGTGGTGGGGCAGCGGAATTCACCCCTCCACTTT	CASTTVVGQRNSPLHF
TRBD1	TRBJ1-4	.	12	TRBV3-1/TRBV3-2	TGTGCCAGCAGCCCGAGGGAGACAGGGTTAATTTTT	CASSPRETGLIF
TRBD1	TRBJ2-6	.	16	TRBV4-2	TGTGCCAGCCCCGGGACAGGGGATAATGGGGCCAACGTCCTGACTTTC	CASPGTGDNGANVLTF
.	TRBJ2-1	.	11	TRBV20-1	TGCAGTGCTAGAGATGGCCGCGGGCAGTTCTTC	CSARDGRGQFF
.	TRBJ1-2	.	13	TRBV7-3	TGTGCCAGCAGCTTAATCGCTGGGTATGGCTACACCTTC	CASSLIAGYGYTF
.	TRBJ2-3	.	14	TRBV7-2	TGTGCCAGCAGCTTAGAGAGGAGGGGGAATACGCAGTATTTT	CASSLERRGNTQYF
.	TRBJ2-6	.	17	TRBV5-1	TGCGCCAGCAGCTTGGGCAGCTTCACGGGAGGGGCCAACGTCCTGACTTTC	CASSLGSFTGGANVLTF
TRBD1	TRBJ1-5	.	15	TRBV7-9	TGTGCCAGCAGCGGCCAGGGGGCTGGGAATCAGCCCCAGCATTTT	CASSGQGAGNQPQHF
TRBD1	TRBJ2-3	.	17	TRBV28	TGTGCCAGCAGTTTATATGGGACAGGGGTAAGCGCAGATACGCAGTATTTT	CASSLYGTGVSADTQYF
.	TRBJ1-5	.	14	TRBV7-2	TGTGCCAGCAGCGCAGGGTTTAGCAATCAGCCCCAGCATTTT	CASSAGFSNQPQHF
.	TRBJ2-7	.	12	TRBV5-1	TGCGCCAGCAGTTTTGACCGCTACGAGCAGTACTTC	CASSFDRYEQYF
.	TRBJ1-2	.	14	TRBV28	TGTGCCAGCAGTTTTAGGGGAGCTAACTATGGCTACACCTTC	CASSFRGANYGYTF
.	TRBJ1-4	.	16	TRBV7-2	TGTGCCAGCAGCTTAAATCCCCCCCCGGTTAATGAAAAACTGTTTTTT	CASSLNPPPVNEKLFF
.	TRBJ2-2	.	15	TRBV4-2	TGTGCCAGCAGGAATATCGGGAGTAGCACCGGGGAGCTGTTTTTT	CASRNIGSSTGELFF
.	TRBJ1-1	.	15	TRBV28	TGTGCCAGCAGTCCCAATGACAGGTTGAACACTGAAGCTTTCTTT	CASSPNDRLNTEAFF
.	TRBJ1-2	.	14	TRBV5-3	TGTGCCAGAAGCTGTCGGTTGGGGGCGGAAGGCTACACCTTC	CARSCRLGAEGYTF
.	TRBJ1-1	.	14	TRBV28	TGTGCCAGCAGTAGCTTTAGGGGGAACACTGAAGCTTTCTTT	CASSSFRGNTEAFF
.	TRBJ1-2	.	14	TRBV5-1	TGCGCCAGCAGCTTGGACCCAGCTAACTATGGCTACACCTTC	CASSLDPANYGYTF
.	TRBJ1-1	.	14	TRBV4-1	TGCGCCAGCAGCCAAGAAAGAGGAAACACTGAAGCTTTCTTT	CASSQERGNTEAFF
.	TRBJ2-1	.	16	TRBV3-1/TRBV3-2	TGTGCCAGCAGCCAAGGGGGGACACTGGTCAAGAATGAGCAGTTCTTC	CASSQGGTLVKNEQFF
.	TRBJ1-2	.	15	TRBV25-1	TGTGCCAGCAGTGGCCCCCAGGGGTTCGGCTATGGCTACACCTTC	CASSGPQGFGYGYTF
.	TRBJ2-5	.	14	TRBV5-5	TGTGCCAGCAGCAGGGGACTTCAAGAAGAGACCCAGTACTTC	CASSRGLQEETQYF
.	TRBJ1-6	few	15	TRBV3-1/TRBV3-2	TGTGCCAGCAGCTTAGGTGGGACGGGAAATTCACCCCTCCACTTT	CASSLGGTGNSPLHF
.	TRBJ1-1	.	15	TRBV27	TGTGCCAGCAGTAACGGGGGCCGGATGAACACTGAAGCTTTCTTT	CASSNGGRMNTEAFF
TRBD1	TRBJ2-7	.	15	TRBV5-3	TGTGCCAGAAGCCCACGGACAGGGGGCGCGTACGAGCAGTACTTC	CARSPRTGGAYEQYF
.	TRBJ1-1	.	14	TRBV6-2/TRBV6-3	TGTGCCAGCAGTTACCCGAACGGGTTCACTGAAGCTTTCTTT	CASSYPNGFTEAFF
TRBD1	TRBJ2-6	.	19	TRBV19	TGTGCCAGTAGTGGAGGGCGGGACAGGGCCTACTCTGGGGCCAACGTCCTGACTTTC	CASSGGRDRAYSGANVLTF
TRBD2	TRBJ2-3	.	16	TRBV7-2	TGTGCCAGCAGCAGAGGTAGCGGGGGATACACAGATACGCAGTATTTT	CASSRGSGGYTDTQYF
.	TRBJ1-3	once	21	TRBV6-1	TGTGCCAGCAGTGAAAGGTTACCAATAGGGACAAACTGGCTCTCTGGAAACACCATATATTTT	CASSERLPIGTNWLSGNTIYF
.	TRBJ2-1	.	16	TRBV5-1	TGCGCCAGCAGCTTGGCCGTAGGGGGTGGCGACAATGAGCAGTTCTTC	CASSLAVGGGDNEQFF
TRBD1	TRBJ1-6	.	14	TRBV27	TGTGCCAGCAGTTACGGGGACAGGGCCTCACCCCTCCACTTT	CASSYGDRASPLHF
TRBD1	TRBJ1-1	.	15	TRBV18	TGTGCCAGCTCACCACCTGGGAGGGGGCGAGGTGAAGCTTTCTTT	CASSPPGRGRGEAFF
TRBD1	TRBJ2-7	.	16	TRBV11-2	TGTGCCAGCAGCTTGGACAGGGTTGGCCTTAGCTACGAGCAGTACTTC	CASSLDRVGLSYEQYF
.	TRBJ2-2	.	20	TRBV19	TGTGCCAGTACCTCGCCGGGCCTGATCAACCCATCCCCGGGCACCGGGGAGCTGTTTTTT	CASTSPGLINPSPGTGELFF
TRBD2	TRBJ2-2	.	16	TRBV4-3	TGCGCCAGCAGCCAAGGCCTAGCGGGGAGCACCGGGGAGCTGTTTTTT	CASSQGLAGSTGELFF
.	TRBJ1-1	.	15	TRBV7-3	TGTGCCAGCAGCTCACAGGGAGGCCGATTCACTGAAGCTTTCTTT	CASSSQGGRFTEAFF
.	TRBJ2-7	once	9	TRBV20-1	TGCAGTGCAGGGGTCGAGCAGTACTTC	CSAGVEQYF
.	TRBJ2-7	.	14	TRBV7-6	TGTGCCAGCAGCACGGGTTCGTTGGTCTACGAGCAGTACTTC	CASSTGSLVYEQYF
TRBD2	TRBJ2-7	.	14	TRBV7-6	TGTGCCAGCAGCTCGACTAGCCCATCCTACGAGCAGTACTTC	CASSSTSPSYEQYF
.	TRBJ1-6	.	13	TRBV14	TGTGCCAGCAGCCAAGTCCAGGGACTGGCCCTCCACTTT	CASSQVQGLALHF
.	TRBJ2-1	.	13	TRBV7-2	TGTGCCAGCAGGCGCGGGCCCCAGGATGAGCAGTTCTTC	CASRRGPQDEQFF
.	TRBJ2-3	.	14	TRBV7-9	TGTGCCAGCAGCTTATTCGGAAGCACAGATACGCAGTATTTT	CASSLFGSTDTQYF
.	TRBJ1-2	.	13	TRBV29-1	TGCAGCGTTGAACTAAGGAGAACCTATGGCTACACCTTC	CSVELRRTYGYTF
.	TRBJ1-3	.	16	TRBV19	TGTGCCAGTAAGAGACGGGCCGGGGGCTCTGGAAACACCATATATTTT	CASKRRAGGSGNTIYF
.	TRBJ1-5	.	13	TRBV7-3	TGTGCCAGCAGCTTAAATAGCAATCAGCCCCAGCATTTT	CASSLNSNQPQHF
.	TRBJ1-1	.	16	TRBV27	TGTGCCAGCAGTTCACAACCTCGACAAGGAAACACTGAAGCTTTCTTT	CASSSQPRQGNTEAFF
.	TRBJ2-2	.	15	TRBV5-1	TGCGCCAGCAGCTTGGATTCAGGGGCTTCCGGGGAGCTGTTTTTT	CASSLDSGASGELFF
.	TRBJ1-4	few	14	TRBV6-5	TGTGCCAGCAGTTACGGGGGGGCTAATGAAAAACTGTTTTTT	CASSYGGANEKLFF
.	TRBJ1-5	.	15	TRBV3-1/TRBV3-2	TGTGCCAGCAGCTCCGGGGCCTCAGGCAATCAGCCCCAGCATTTT	CASSSGASGNQPQHF
TRBD1	TRBJ2-7	.	16	TRBV11-3	TGTGCCAGCAGCCGACTGCGGGACAGGTTCGTCCACGAGCAGTACTTC	CASSRLRDRFVHEQYF
.	TRBJ1-4	.	14	TRBV5-6	TGTGCCAGCAGCTTTCGGGGGGAAGGTGAAAAACTGTTTTTT	CASSFRGEGEKLFF
TRBD2	TRBJ2-1	.	15	TRBV10-2	TGCGCCAGCAGTGATCTAGCGGGGGTTACCAATGAGCAGTTCTTC	CASSDLAGVTNEQFF